The 10 T cell receptor beta chains below come from one sample, sequenced in a study of control samples from healthy donors and cancer patients. The protocol was immunoSEQ multiplex PCR, while the TCRdb copy is restricted to in-frame clones and leaves out a portion. The sample yields about 110,000 clones, under 90% seen once. Sequencing used blood. The receptors originated from a woman aged 45 to 65 in good health.

The V and J genes are TRBV5-1 and TRBJ1-1; D not resolved. Trimming stripped 0 bases from V and 4 bases from J, with 7 bases between. CDR3 length equals 13 residues. CDR1 and CDR2 (germline): SGHRS, YFSETQ. CDR3 protein: CASSLGHPTEAFF. In DNA, the CDR3 is TGCGCCAGCAGCTTGGGACATCCCACTGAAGCTTTCTTT.

The V gene is TRBV2, the J gene TRBJ2-7; 9 bases align to TRBD2. The CDR3 runs 16 residues. Germline V gene sequence: CDR1 SNHLY, CDR2 FYNNEI. Unmatched junction bases numbered 13, after V lost 6 bases and J lost 4 bases. CDR3 sequence: CASSTTREREVYEQYF. In nucleotides, the CDR3 is TGTGCCAGCAGCACTACCCGGGAGCGGGAGGTATACGAGCAGTACTTC. Full variable domain (remainder filled in from reference TRBV2 and TRBJ2-7): EPEVTQTPSHQVTQMGQEVILRCVPISNHLYFYWYRQILGQKVEFLVSFYNNEISEKSEIFDDQFSVERPDGSNFTLKIRSTKLEDSAMYFCASSTTREREVYEQYFGPGTRLTVT.

This chain joins TRBV7-4 and TRBJ1-5; 9 positions agree with TRBD1. V shed 5 bases and J 0 bases; nucleotides not matched to a gene: 2. The CDR3 totals 15 residues. Germline V gene lookup returns CDR1 SGHVT and CDR2 SQSDAQ. DNA for the CDR3: TGTGCCAGCAGCCTGGGACAGGGTAGCAATCAGCCCCAGCATTTT. The encoded protein is CASSLGQGSNQPQHF.

This clone has only one observation. The chain has TRBV9 and TRBJ2-5; 9 bases are shared with TRBD1. Trimming at V came to 1 base and at J to 4 bases, leaving 5 bases not matched to a gene. The germline V gene encodes CDR1 SGDLS and CDR2 YYNGEE. There are 15 residues in the CDR3. The CDR3 loop is CASSVSSGQGETQYF. For the CDR3, the DNA is TGTGCCAGCAGCGTAAGCTCGGGACAGGGAGAGACCCAGTACTTC.

This chain joins TRBV19 and TRBJ2-7; TRBD1 is a possible D gene (5 bases). The CDR3 length is 13 residues. From germline, CDR1 is LNHDA and CDR2 SQIVND (reference sequence). V was shortened by 6 bases and J by 2 bases, with 11 bases between the two germline ends. CDR3: CASRAGITYEQYF. CDR3 bases: TGTGCCAGTAGGGCAGGGATTACCTACGAGCAGTACTTC.

The chain couples TRBV29-1 to TRBJ2-5; 11 bases line up with TRBD2. The germline CDR1 and CDR2 sequences are SQVTM and ANQGSEA. Germline trimming cut 4 bases from V and 5 bases from J; bases unmatched to any gene: 6. This CDR3 contains 14 residues. The CDR3 loop reads CSVAGLAGVETQYF. The CDR3 DNA reads TGCAGCGTTGCAGGACTAGCGGGCGTGGAGACCCAGTACTTC.

J is TRBJ1-2 and V is TRBV3-1 (or the pseudogene TRBV3-2); no reliable D call. V was pared by 3 bases and J by 7 bases, with 15 bases between. The CDR3 spans 14 residues. Per germline, CDR1 LGHDT and CDR2 YNNKEL (reference sequence). Here the CDR3 reads CASSQAQSGFGYTF. CDR3 nucleotide sequence: TGTGCCAGCAGCCAGGCCCAGTCTGGGTTTGGCTACACCTTC.

J is TRBJ2-1 and V is TRBV6-4; possibly TRBD2 for D (6 bases). CDR1 is MRHNA and CDR2 is SNTAGT in the germline V gene. The CDR3 has 14 amino acids. V was clipped by 5 bases and J by 7 bases, with 15 bases between them. CDR3 in DNA: TGTGCCAGCAGTCAGGACTACAAAGTTAATGAGCAGTTCTTC. Translation gives CASSQDYKVNEQFF.

In nucleotides, the CDR3 is TGTGCCAGCAGCTTAGGGGACGGGAGAACCTATAATTCACCCCTCCACTTT. It translates to CASSLGDGRTYNSPLHF. The chain is built from TRBV7-9 and TRBJ1-6; possibly TRBD1 for D (5 bases). Germline CDR1 SEHNR, CDR2 FQNEAQ (reference sequence). With 1 base removed from V and 2 bases from J, the gap between germline ends came to 12 bases. This CDR3 contains 17 residues.

V usage is TRBV19 and J usage is TRBJ1-2; D is possibly TRBD1 (5 bases). CDR3 length: 14 amino acids. Germline CDR1 is LNHDA and CDR2 is SQIVND (reference sequence). Trimming removed 0 bases from V and 7 bases from J, with 12 bases in between. The CDR3 here is CASSIDGADSGYTF. The CDR3 DNA sequence: TGTGCCAGTAGTATAGACGGGGCAGACAGTGGCTACACCTTC.